This passage covers 30 T cell receptor beta chains from one sample sequenced in a study of vaccination and CD4 T cells after COVID-19. As to treatment: roughly 10-day PBMC culture with coronavirus spike peptide pools or control peptides (ViraFEST assay). Antigens of these TCRs are unknown. Scientists ran DNA taken from cultured CD4+ T cells through the Oncomine TCR Beta short-read assay for sequencing. TCRdb redid the calling of the PCR reads with MiXCR, one entry per CDR3 protein. This table holds about 11,000 distinct CDR3 sequences, about 54% found once. Sequences were obtained from CD4+ T cells from blood, cultured in vitro. The source is a human donor who had recovered from COVID-19.

This chain joins TRBV14 and TRBJ1-2, with no clear D. V lost 1 base to trimming and J lost 3 bases, with 6 bases between them. The CDR3 runs 13 residues. The germline V gene has CDR1 SGHDN and CDR2 FVKESK. As DNA, the CDR3 is TGTGCCAGCAGCCAAGGCAGGTACTATGGCTACACCTTC. It codes for CASSQGRYYGYTF.

V usage is TRBV2 and J usage is TRBJ2-3; TRBD2 matches 13 bases. From germline, CDR1 is SNHLY and CDR2 FYNNEI. The trim removed 6 bases at V and 2 bases at J, leaving 14 bases unmatched. The CDR3 length is 19 residues. CDR3 nucleotides: TGTGCCAGCAGAATAAGAAAAGGGACTAGCGGGACAACCACAGATACGCAGTATTTT. Translated: CASRIRKGTSGTTTDTQYF.

This chain uses TRBV7-9 with TRBJ1-1; 7 bases match TRBD1. The CDR3 consists of 15 residues. J lost 5 bases, V lost 2 bases, and 8 bases had no gene match. Germline V lookup: CDR1 SEHNR, CDR2 FQNEAQ (reference sequence). The chain's CDR3 is CASSLPPRGGTEAFF. CDR3 sequence (DNA): TGTGCCAGCAGCTTACCGCCCAGGGGGGGGACTGAAGCTTTCTTT.

The genes are TRBV19 and TRBJ2-3; D is uncertain. Trimming removed 8 bases from V and 4 bases from J, with 7 bases in between. CDR1 and CDR2 (germline): LNHDA, SQIVND (reference sequence). This CDR3 comprises 11 residues. The CDR3 here is CASGSSDTQYF. The CDR3 nucleotides read TGTGCCAGTGGTTCGTCAGATACGCAGTATTTT.

The chain carries TRBV27 and TRBJ1-1; D perhaps matches TRBD1 (5 bases). Germline CDR1 MNHEY, CDR2 SMNVEV (reference sequence). The CDR3 runs to 16 residues. V was clipped by 7 bases and J by 5 bases, with 23 bases between them. The CDR3 loop is CASIPRGTGALTEAFF. The CDR3 nucleotides read TGTGCCAGCATCCCGCGCGGGACGGGAGCGTTAACTGAAGCTTTCTTT.

This chain connects TRBV15 to TRBJ1-6, with 8 bases identical to TRBD1. Trimming at V came to 1 base and at J to 8 bases, leaving 4 bases not matched to a gene. This CDR3 region has 15 residues. Germline-derived CDR1 and CDR2 are LNHNV and YYDKDF (reference sequence). The CDR3, as DNA: TGTGCCACCAGCAGAGTGCAGGGGGCGGATTCACCCCTCCACTTT. Amino acid sequence: CATSRVQGADSPLHF.

This sequence joins TRBV7-2 and TRBJ1-2; TRBD1 matches at 9 bases. The germline gives CDR1 SGHTA, CDR2 FQGNSA. V was pared by 2 bases and J by 7 bases, with 5 bases of the junction left unmatched. There are 14 residues in the CDR3. The CDR3 nucleotides are TGTGCCAGCAGCTTACGGACAGGGGAAGGTGGCTACACCTTC. Protein: CASSLRTGEGGYTF.

In this sample, this clonotype turned up a few times. This chain uses TRBV7-9 with TRBJ1-1; maybe TRBD1 (6 bases). The CDR3 totals 16 residues. Looked up from germline, CDR1 is SEHNR and CDR2 is FQNEAQ (reference sequence). Deletions cut 4 bases from V and 0 bases from J, with 15 bases between. The CDR3 loop is CASSSNLQGLNTEAFF. For the CDR3, the DNA is TGTGCCAGCAGCTCCAACCTACAGGGACTGAACACTGAAGCTTTCTTT.

This chain joins TRBV7-7 and TRBJ2-5, with 7 bases aligning to TRBD2. The germline gives CDR1 SSHAT, CDR2 FNYEAQ (reference sequence). The V and J ends lost 1 base and 3 bases, in that order; junction bases with no gene match: 5. CDR3 length equals 15 residues. CDR3 nucleotide sequence: TGTGCCAGCAGCTTAGTGGGGGGGTCTGAAGAGACCCAGTACTTC. It codes for CASSLVGGSEETQYF.

V gene TRBV28 combines with J gene TRBJ2-7; no clear D gene. The CDR3 spans 14 residues. The germline gives CDR1 MDHEN, CDR2 SYDVKM. Trimming pared 1 base from V and 3 bases from J, leaving 10 bases between. CDR3 in amino acids: CASSLFSSVYEQYF. In DNA form, the CDR3 reads TGTGCCAGCAGTTTATTCTCGTCGGTCTACGAGCAGTACTTC.

V usage is TRBV20-1 and J usage is TRBJ2-7; D is uncertain. The V end was cut by 1 base, the J end by 4 bases, with 5 bases between. Germline CDR1 reads DFQATT; CDR2 reads SNEGSKA (reference sequence). The CDR3 sequence is 11 residues long. CDR3 residues: CSARAAYEQYF. As DNA, the CDR3 is TGCAGTGCTAGAGCAGCATACGAGCAGTACTTC.

The chain combines TRBV2 with TRBJ1-1, with unresolved D. Germline V gene lookup returns CDR1 SNHLY and CDR2 FYNNEI. The CDR3 length is 15 residues. Trimming removed 4 bases from V and 4 bases from J, with 16 bases in between. This CDR3 reads CASSVQAAIATEAFF. The CDR3 DNA is TGTGCCAGCAGTGTCCAAGCTGCGATCGCCACTGAAGCTTTCTTT.

The rearrangement joins TRBV29-1 to TRBJ2-1, with D possibly TRBD2 on 6 matching bases. The CDR3 contains 13 residues. V shed 7 bases and J shed 8 bases, with 18 bases lying between them. Germline CDR1 is SQVTM and CDR2 is ANQGSEA. The CDR3 DNA follows: TGCAGCGCCCCGTCGGACGCGGGGCATGAGCAGTTCTTC. Amino acids: CSAPSDAGHEQFF.

This clonotype occurred a few times. The genes are TRBV7-8 and TRBJ1-5, with TRBD1 as a possible D gene (6 bases). CDR3 length: 16 residues. The V gene lost 3 bases and the J gene lost 0 bases, with 12 bases spanning the gap. The V gene's germline CDR1 is SGHVS and CDR2 FQNEAQ. The CDR3 bases are TGTGCCAGCAGCTTGATGGGGGGCCGTAGCAATCAGCCCCAGCATTTT. Translating gives CASSLMGGRSNQPQHF.

The J gene is TRBJ2-1, the V gene TRBV20-1, with 10 bases lining up with TRBD2. From germline, CDR1 is DFQATT and CDR2 SNEGSKA (reference sequence). This CDR3 spans 11 amino acids. V gave up 8 bases and J gave up 10 bases; unmatched junction bases: 5. In DNA form, the CDR3 reads TGCAGTCTTGATAGCGGGAGGGAGCAGTTCTTC. The encoded protein is CSLDSGREQFF.

This clonotype has a handful of counts. V and J are TRBV20-1 and TRBJ1-5, with D maybe TRBD1 (5 bases). V lost 5 bases, J lost 0 bases, and 14 bases lay in between. This CDR3 contains 15 residues. In germline, CDR1 is DFQATT, CDR2 SNEGSKA (reference sequence). CDR3 sequence: CSALPWDYSNQPQHF. CDR3 sequence (DNA): TGCAGTGCTCTACCTTGGGACTATAGCAATCAGCCCCAGCATTTT.

The gene calls are TRBV7-6 and TRBJ1-1, with D unclear. This CDR3 contains 15 residues. CDR1 SGHVS and CDR2 FNYEAQ come from the germline V gene. V lost 1 base and J lost 1, with 10 bases in between. The CDR3 DNA is TGTGCCAGCAGCTTAGGAACAGATCGGAACACTGAAGCTTTCTTT. Translating it yields CASSLGTDRNTEAFF.

This clonotype has just a few counts. The chain employs TRBV12-3 or TRBV12-4 and TRBJ1-1; perhaps TRBD1 as D (5 bases). The CDR3 is made up of 14 amino acids. The V end lost 3 bases, the J end lost 6 bases, and 14 bases lay between the germline ends. In DNA form, the CDR3 reads TGTGCCAGCAGTTTGACGGGGCGTAGTCCTGAAGCTTTCTTT. This codes for CASSLTGRSPEAFF.

This clonotype turned up a few times. V is TRBV27 and J is TRBJ2-7; 8 bases line up with TRBD1. The CDR3 is 14 amino acids. With V trimmed by 8 bases and J by 5 bases, 11 bases remained unmatched. CDR1 is MNHEY and CDR2 is SMNVEV in the germline V gene (reference sequence). CDR3 region: CASRRTGLAHEQYF. Written as DNA, the CDR3 is TGTGCCAGCCGCAGGACAGGGCTGGCCCACGAGCAGTACTTC.

The sample holds a few counts of this clonotype. The chain recombines TRBV5-1 with TRBJ2-3; D is ambiguous. V gave up 1 base and J gave up 1 base, with 7 bases separating them. The CDR3 sequence is 14 residues long. Germline values: CDR1 SGHRS, CDR2 YFSETQ. DNA for the CDR3: TGCGCCAGCAGCTTGATGTTGGGCACAGATACGCAGTATTTT. It translates to CASSLMLGTDTQYF.

The V and J genes are TRBV4-1 and TRBJ1-3; maybe TRBD1 (5 bases). The length of the CDR3 is 16 residues. The V gene lost 1 base and the J gene lost 3 bases, with 13 bases spanning the gap. The germline V gene has CDR1 MGHRA and CDR2 YSYEKL. In DNA form, the CDR3 reads TGCGCCAGCAGCCAAGGACAGCGCTATGATGGAAACACCATATATTTT. Protein product: CASSQGQRYDGNTIYF.

The chain links TRBV4-1 to TRBJ2-1; no clear D gene. CDR1 MGHRA and CDR2 YSYEKL come from the germline V gene. V was shortened by 4 bases and J by 3 bases, with 13 bases between the two germline ends. CDR3 size: 15 residues. CDR3 loop: CASSPSITYYNEQFF. CDR3 bases: TGCGCCAGCAGCCCAAGTATAACTTACTACAATGAGCAGTTCTTC.

This clonotype counts as medium-sized. The V gene is TRBV7-2, the J gene TRBJ1-1; 7 positions match TRBD1. Per germline, CDR1 SGHTA and CDR2 FQGNSA. The CDR3 sequence is 13 residues long. The V segment lost 5 bases and the J segment 7 bases; nucleotides outside the gene matches: 7. CDR3 region: CASSPDRVGEAFF. For the CDR3, the DNA is TGTGCCAGCAGCCCCGACAGGGTGGGTGAAGCTTTCTTT.

The chain recombines TRBV29-1 with TRBJ2-5; tentative D call: TRBD1 (5 bases). Trimming shortened V by 7 bases and J by 4 bases, and 13 bases separated the two germline ends. The germline gives CDR1 SQVTM, CDR2 ANQGSEA. The CDR3 is made up of 12 amino acids. The CDR3 spells CSGQTDGETQYF. As DNA, the CDR3 is TGCAGCGGACAGACCGATGGAGAGACCCAGTACTTC.

The chain combines TRBV29-1 with TRBJ2-7; D may be TRBD1 or TRBD2 (6 bases each). V was pared by 8 bases and J by 6 bases, with 17 bases between. The CDR3 runs to 12 residues. Germline CDR1 is SQVTM and CDR2 is ANQGSEA. In nucleotides, the CDR3 is TGCAGCATTGTCGGGGGCACGGGCGAGCAGTACTTC. Amino acid sequence: CSIVGGTGEQYF.

A note on this clonotype: One end of the junction is discordant with germline, which a read error may explain. The chain has TRBV10-3 and TRBJ1-5; D is unresolved. Germline CDR1 and CDR2: ENHRY and SYGVKD. CDR3 length equals 14 residues. CDR3 sequence: CAISDWDSHQPQHF. In DNA, the CDR3 is TGTGCCATCAGTGATTGGGATAGCCATCAGCCCCAGCATTTT.

This clonotype is large within its sample. J is TRBJ2-5 and V is TRBV7-8; the D gene is possibly TRBD1 (6 bases). Trimming took 1 base from V and 5 from J, leaving 11 bases between them. The germline gives CDR1 SGHVS, CDR2 FQNEAQ. CDR3 size: 14 residues. CDR3 residues: CASSLGGGRETQYF. CDR3 sequence (DNA): TGTGCCAGCAGCTTAGGTGGGGGCAGGGAGACCCAGTACTTC.

The chain links TRBV7-9 to TRBJ1-2; TRBD1 agrees at 8 bases. Per germline, CDR1 SEHNR and CDR2 FQNEAQ (reference sequence). Losses at the gene ends were 5 bases for V and 2 bases for J; bases not matched to a gene: 7. This CDR3 is built from 15 residues. The CDR3 reads CASSLFGQGNYGYTF. The CDR3 bases are TGTGCCAGCAGCCTATTCGGACAGGGAAACTATGGCTACACCTTC. The full variable domain, rest sourced from reference TRBV7-9 and TRBJ1-2, is DTGVSQNPRHKITKRGQNVTFRCDPISEHNRLYWYRQTLGQGPEFLTYFQNEAQLEKSRLLSDRFSAERPKGSFSTLEIQRTEQGDSAMYLCASSLFGQGNYGYTFGSGTRLTVV.

The chain uses TRBV20-1 and TRBJ2-7; 10 bases align to TRBD2. V was clipped by 0 bases and J by 5 bases; unmatched bases: 7. The CDR3 covers 15 residues. The germline V gene has CDR1 DFQATT and CDR2 SNEGSKA (reference sequence). The DNA of the CDR3 is TGCAGTGCTAGAGACCCTAGCGGGAGATCCCACGAGCAGTACTTC. Translated, it gives CSARDPSGRSHEQYF.

The rearrangement links TRBV7-9 to TRBJ1-5, with D possibly being TRBD1 (6 bases). Germline V CDR1 and CDR2: SEHNR, FQNEAQ (reference sequence). V lost 5 bases and J lost 5, with 10 bases in between. This CDR3 comprises 13 residues. CDR3 residues: CASSPGQYQPQHF. The CDR3, as DNA: TGTGCCAGCAGCCCCGGACAGTATCAGCCCCAGCATTTT.